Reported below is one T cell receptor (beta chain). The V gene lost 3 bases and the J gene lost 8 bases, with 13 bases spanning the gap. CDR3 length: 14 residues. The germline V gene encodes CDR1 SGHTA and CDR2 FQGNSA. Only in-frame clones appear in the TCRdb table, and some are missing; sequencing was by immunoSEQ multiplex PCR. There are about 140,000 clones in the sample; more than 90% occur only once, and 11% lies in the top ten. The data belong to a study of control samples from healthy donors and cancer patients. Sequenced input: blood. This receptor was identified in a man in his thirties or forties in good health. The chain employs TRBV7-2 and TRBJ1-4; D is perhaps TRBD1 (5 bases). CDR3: CASSLRQGAEKLFF. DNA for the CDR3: TGTGCCAGCAGCTTGCGCCAGGGTGCGGAAAAACTGTTTTTT. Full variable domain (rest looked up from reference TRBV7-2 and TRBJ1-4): GAGVSQSPSNKVTEKGKDVELRCDPISGHTALYWYRQSLGQGLEFLIYFQGNSAPDKSGLPSDRFSAERTGGSVSTLTIQRTQQEDSAVYLCASSLRQGAEKLFFGSGTQLSVL.